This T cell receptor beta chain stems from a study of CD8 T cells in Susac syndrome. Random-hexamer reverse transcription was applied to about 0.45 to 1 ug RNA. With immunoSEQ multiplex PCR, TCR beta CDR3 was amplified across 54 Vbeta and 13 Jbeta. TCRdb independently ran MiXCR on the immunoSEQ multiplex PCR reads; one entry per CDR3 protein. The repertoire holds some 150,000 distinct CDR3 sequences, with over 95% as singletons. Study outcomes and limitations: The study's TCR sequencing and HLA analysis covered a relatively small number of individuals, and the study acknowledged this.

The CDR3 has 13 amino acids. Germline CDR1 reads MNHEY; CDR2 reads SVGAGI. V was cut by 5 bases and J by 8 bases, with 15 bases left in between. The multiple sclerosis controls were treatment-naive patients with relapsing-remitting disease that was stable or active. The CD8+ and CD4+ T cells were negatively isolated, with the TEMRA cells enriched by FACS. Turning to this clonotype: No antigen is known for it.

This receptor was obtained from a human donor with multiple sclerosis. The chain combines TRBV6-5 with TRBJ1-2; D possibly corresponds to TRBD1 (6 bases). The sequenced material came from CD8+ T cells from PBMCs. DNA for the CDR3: TGTGCCAGCAGTGAGAGGGGGACCTGGGGCTACACCTTC. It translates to CASSERGTWGYTF.